This T cell receptor beta chain was retrieved from a study of radiotherapy plus CTLA-4 blockade in lung cancer. Points from the study as a whole: Reported findings show early blood T cell clone dynamics, with interferon-beta, best predicted response. Expansion of tumor-derived TCR clones was observed in blood after radiotherapy plus ipilimumab.

TCRdb's copy holds only in-frame clones and misses some; the assay was immunoSEQ multiplex PCR. The sample lists about 120,000 clones; around 89% were seen once. Germline V gene sequence: CDR1 MRHNA, CDR2 SNTAGT. V lost 0 bases and J lost 4; bases outside the gene matches: 7. The CDR3 extends over 17 amino acids. Chemo-refractory metastatic non-small-cell lung cancer patients underwent focal radiation alongside CTLA-4 blockade with ipilimumab. Concerning this clone: The antigen remains unidentified.

The TCR originated in a human donor with non-small cell lung cancer that progressed on radiotherapy plus ipilimumab. Material: peripheral blood, obtained from a patient treated with radiotherapy plus ipilimumab. The chain links TRBV6-4 to TRBJ1-5; 9 nucleotides match TRBD1. Here the CDR3 reads CASSDSTRTGENQPQHF. DNA of the CDR3: TGTGCCAGCAGTGACTCGACGAGGACAGGGGAAAATCAGCCCCAGCATTTT.